This TCR beta chain stems from a study of T cells in Graves' hyperthyroidism and ophthalmopathy. A word on this clonotype: Its antigen is currently unknown.

It was RNA transcripts that yielded the amplified TCR beta CDR3 regions. An initial round of RT-PCR targeting the TCR CDR3 relied on the HTBI primer set. TCRdb itself ran the multiplex PCR reads through MiXCR, one entry per CDR3 protein. The sample holds some 530,000 distinct CDR3 sequences, under 25% seen once. Broader study findings: Researchers found most expanded thyroid clonotypes above 0.001 in blood as well.

Germline V gene data show CDR1 as DFQATT and CDR2 as SNEGSKA (reference sequence). This CDR3 is 12 amino acids long. V was shortened by 6 bases and J by 7 bases, with 10 bases between the two germline ends. The rearrangement links TRBV20-1 to TRBJ1-6; no definite D call. The source is a woman in her seventies with Graves' ophthalmopathy. Material for sequencing was blood. CDR3 in amino acids: CSAVEHNSPLHF. The CDR3 DNA is TGCAGTGCCGTTGAACACAATTCACCCCTCCACTTT.